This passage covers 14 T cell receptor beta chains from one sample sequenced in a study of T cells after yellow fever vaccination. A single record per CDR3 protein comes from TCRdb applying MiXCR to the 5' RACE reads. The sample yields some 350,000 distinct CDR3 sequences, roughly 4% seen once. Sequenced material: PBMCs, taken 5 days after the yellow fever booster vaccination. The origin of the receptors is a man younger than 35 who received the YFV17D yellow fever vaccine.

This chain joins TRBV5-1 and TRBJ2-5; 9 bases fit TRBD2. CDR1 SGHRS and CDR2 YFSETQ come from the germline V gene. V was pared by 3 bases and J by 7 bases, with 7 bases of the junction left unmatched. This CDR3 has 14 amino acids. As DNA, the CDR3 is TGCGCCAGCAGCTCACTAGCGGGCGTGTGGACCCAGTACTTC. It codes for CASSSLAGVWTQYF. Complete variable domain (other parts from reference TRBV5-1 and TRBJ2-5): KAGVTQTPRYLIKTRGQQVTLSCSPISGHRSVSWYQQTPGQGLQFLFEYFSETQRNKGNFPGRFSGRQFSNSRSEMNVSTLELGDSALYLCASSSLAGVWTQYFGPGTRLLVL.

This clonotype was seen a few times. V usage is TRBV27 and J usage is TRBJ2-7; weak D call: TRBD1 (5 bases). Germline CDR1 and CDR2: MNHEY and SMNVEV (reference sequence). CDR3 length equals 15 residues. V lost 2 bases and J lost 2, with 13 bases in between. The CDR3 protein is CASSLIRQGPYEQYV. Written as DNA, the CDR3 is TGTGCCAGCAGTTTAATCCGCCAGGGCCCCTACGAGCAGTACGTC.

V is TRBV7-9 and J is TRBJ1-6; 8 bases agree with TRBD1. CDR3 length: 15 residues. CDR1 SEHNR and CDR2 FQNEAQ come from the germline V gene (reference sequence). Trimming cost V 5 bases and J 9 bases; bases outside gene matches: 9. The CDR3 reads CASSPEQGGRSPLHF. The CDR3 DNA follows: TGTGCCAGCAGCCCAGAACAGGGGGGCCGTTCACCCCTCCACTTT.

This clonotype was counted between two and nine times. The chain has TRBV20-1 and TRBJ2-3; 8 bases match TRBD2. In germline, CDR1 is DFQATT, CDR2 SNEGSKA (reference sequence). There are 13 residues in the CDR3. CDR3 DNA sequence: TGCATTAGCGGGACCCCATTGGAAGATACGCAGTATTTT. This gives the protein CISGTPLEDTQYF.

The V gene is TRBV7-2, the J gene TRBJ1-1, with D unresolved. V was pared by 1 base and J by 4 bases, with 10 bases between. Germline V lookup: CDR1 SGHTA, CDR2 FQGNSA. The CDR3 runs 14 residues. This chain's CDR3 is CASSLERGFTEAFF. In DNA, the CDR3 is TGTGCCAGCAGCTTAGAACGGGGATTCACTGAAGCTTTCTTT.

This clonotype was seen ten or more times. The CDR3 here is CASSRTGGNSPLHF. CDR3 bases: TGTGCCAGCAGTCGGACAGGGGGGAATTCACCCCTCCACTTT. V gene TRBV3-1 combines with J gene TRBJ1-6, with TRBD1 matching over 10 bases. CDR3 length equals 14 residues. Germline-derived CDR1 and CDR2 are LGHDT and YNNKEL (reference sequence). J gave up 7 bases and V 6 bases, and 3 bases lay outside the gene matches.

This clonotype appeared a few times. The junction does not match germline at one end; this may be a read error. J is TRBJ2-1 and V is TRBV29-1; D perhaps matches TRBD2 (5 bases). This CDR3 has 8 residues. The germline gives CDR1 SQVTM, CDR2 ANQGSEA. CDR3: CSVDVGVF. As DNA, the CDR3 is TGCAGCGTTGATGTCGGGGTCTTC.

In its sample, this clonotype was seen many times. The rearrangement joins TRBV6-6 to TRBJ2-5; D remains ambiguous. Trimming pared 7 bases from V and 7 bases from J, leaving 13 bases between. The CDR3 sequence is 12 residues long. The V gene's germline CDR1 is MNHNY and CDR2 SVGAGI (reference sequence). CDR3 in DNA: TGTGCCAGCACGGGCCATAAGACGACCCAGTACTTC. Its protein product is CASTGHKTTQYF.

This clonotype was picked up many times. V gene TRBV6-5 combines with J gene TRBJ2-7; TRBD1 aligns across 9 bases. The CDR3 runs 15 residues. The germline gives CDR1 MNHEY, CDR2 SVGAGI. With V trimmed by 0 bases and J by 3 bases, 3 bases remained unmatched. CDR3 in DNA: TGTGCCAGCAGTTACTCCGGGACAGGGCGCTACGAGCAGTACTTC. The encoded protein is CASSYSGTGRYEQYF.

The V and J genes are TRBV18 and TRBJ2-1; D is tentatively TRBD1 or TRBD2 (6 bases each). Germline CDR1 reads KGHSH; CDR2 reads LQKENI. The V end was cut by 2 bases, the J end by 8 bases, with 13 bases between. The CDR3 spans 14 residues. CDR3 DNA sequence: TGTGCCAGCTCACCAGGACAGCGGGTTGATGAGCAGTTCTTC. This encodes CASSPGQRVDEQFF. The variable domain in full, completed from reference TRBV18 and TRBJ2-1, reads NAGVMQNPRHLVRRRGQEARLRCSPMKGHSHVYWYRQLPEEGLKFMVYLQKENIIDESGMPKERFSAEFPKEGPSILRIQQVVRGDSAAYFCASSPGQRVDEQFFGPGTRLTVL.

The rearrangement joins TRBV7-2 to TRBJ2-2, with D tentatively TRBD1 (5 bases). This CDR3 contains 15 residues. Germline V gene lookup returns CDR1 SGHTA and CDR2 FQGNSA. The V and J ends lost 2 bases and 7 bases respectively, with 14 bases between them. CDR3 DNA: TGTGCCAGCAGCTTAAGAGTAGGGGATGGCGGGGAGCTGTTTTTT. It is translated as CASSLRVGDGGELFF.

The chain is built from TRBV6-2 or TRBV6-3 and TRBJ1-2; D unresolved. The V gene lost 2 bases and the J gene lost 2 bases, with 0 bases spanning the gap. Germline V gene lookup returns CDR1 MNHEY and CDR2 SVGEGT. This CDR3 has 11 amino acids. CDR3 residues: CASSYNYGYTF. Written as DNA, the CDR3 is TGTGCCAGCAGTTACAACTATGGCTACACCTTC.

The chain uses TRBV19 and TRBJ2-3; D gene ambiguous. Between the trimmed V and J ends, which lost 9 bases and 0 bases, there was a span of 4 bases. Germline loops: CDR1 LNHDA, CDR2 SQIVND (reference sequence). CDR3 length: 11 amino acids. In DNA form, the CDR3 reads TGTGCCAGGACTAGCACAGATACGCAGTATTTT. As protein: CARTSTDTQYF.

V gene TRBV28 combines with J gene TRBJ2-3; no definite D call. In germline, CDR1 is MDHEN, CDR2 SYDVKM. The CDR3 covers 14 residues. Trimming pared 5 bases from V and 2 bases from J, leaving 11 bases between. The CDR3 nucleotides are TGTGCCAGCAGTGTCGACTCTCCCACAGATACGCAGTATTTT. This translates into CASSVDSPTDTQYF.